This is a list of T cell receptor beta chains from one sample in a study of blood T cell repertoires in COVID-19. Data came from immunoSEQ multiplex PCR; TCRdb stores just in-frame clones and leaves some out. Of fewer than 350,000 clones detected, roughly 88% appear once; the ten largest clones hold under 3%. The sample taken for sequencing was PBMCs or T cells enriched from blood (not recorded which). All receptors come from a woman in her thirties or forties with acute COVID-19. Both conserved end residues are part of each CDR3. The D gene is left open where the match is weak. Expanded clones are given a class, and other clones once, few, many or no size at all.

NA	TRBV27	TRBJ1-6	NA	15	TGTGCCAGCAGTCGTACTCCCCGGGACTCACAACCCCTCCACTTT	CASSRTPRDSQPLHF
TRBD1	TRBV7-6	TRBJ1-4	NA	15	TGTGCCAGCAGCTTAGCGATACCAGGGGGTGAAAAACTGTTTTTT	CASSLAIPGGEKLFF
NA	TRBV6-5	TRBJ2-4	NA	14	TGTGCCAGCAGTTCACAGGGCGCCAAAAACATTCAGTACTTC	CASSSQGAKNIQYF
NA	TRBV11-1	TRBJ2-1	NA	15	TGTGCCAGCATCAAGAGGACAGCGCCGGGTGGTGAGCAGTTCTTC	CASIKRTAPGGEQFF
TRBD1	TRBV5-1	TRBJ2-2	NA	16	TGCGCCAGCAGCCCGGACAGGTCCCAATACACCGGGGAGCTGTTTTTT	CASSPDRSQYTGELFF
NA	TRBV4-1	TRBJ1-4	NA	20	TGCGCCAGCAGCCAAGATCCCGCGGCACAGGCGATTGCAACTAATGAAAAACTGTTTTTT	CASSQDPAAQAIATNEKLFF
NA	TRBV12-3/TRBV12-4	TRBJ2-2	NA	12	TGTGCCAGCAGGGGCATGACCGGGGAGCTGTTTTTT	CASRGMTGELFF
NA	TRBV7-3	TRBJ2-5	NA	15	TGTGCCAGCAGCTTAACGGCTGGGAGTTGGGAGACCCAGTACTTC	CASSLTAGSWETQYF
TRBD1	TRBV7-9	TRBJ1-1	NA	16	TGTGCCAGCAGCTTATCACAGGGGGCGATCTTATCTGAAGCTTTCTTT	CASSLSQGAILSEAFF
NA	TRBV6-2/TRBV6-3	TRBJ1-5	NA	15	TGTGCCAGCAGTCCCCAGGGTTTGAGCAATCAGCCCCAGCATTTT	CASSPQGLSNQPQHF
NA	TRBV30	TRBJ1-1	NA	13	TGTGCCTGGAGTATGAAGGGAGACACTGAAGCTTTCTTT	CAWSMKGDTEAFF
TRBD1	TRBV5-4	TRBJ2-7	NA	14	TGTGCCAGCAGCTTGGGTCAGGGGGCCTACGAGCAGTACTTC	CASSLGQGAYEQYF
NA	TRBV11-2	TRBJ2-1	NA	15	TGTGCCAGCAGCTTAGGGGCAGGGCTACCGAATGAGCAGTTCTTC	CASSLGAGLPNEQFF
NA	TRBV27	TRBJ1-1	once	16	TGTGCCAGCAGTTTACCCCCTAATGACAGGAACACTGAAGCTTTCTTT	CASSLPPNDRNTEAFF
NA	TRBV27	TRBJ2-3	NA	14	TGTGCCAGCAGTGTCGACAGTCGCACAGATACGCAGTATTTT	CASSVDSRTDTQYF
NA	TRBV6-1	TRBJ1-5	NA	13	TGTGCCAGCAGTGAATTCAGGGTCCCAGCCCAGCATTTT	CASSEFRVPAQHF
NA	TRBV20-1	TRBJ2-2	NA	15	TGCAGTGCTAGTCTCGGACAAGGCCGGTCCGGGGAGCTGTTTTTT	CSASLGQGRSGELFF
NA	TRBV19	TRBJ1-2	NA	13	TGTGCCAGTAGATCAGGACAGAACTATGGCTACACCTTC	CASRSGQNYGYTF
NA	TRBV20-1	TRBJ1-1	NA	11	TGCAGTGCTTCTCTGAACACTGAAGCTTTCTTT	CSASLNTEAFF
NA	TRBV12-3/TRBV12-4	TRBJ1-5	NA	13	TGTGCCAGCAGCCCGACGGGGAATCAGCCCCAGCATTTT	CASSPTGNQPQHF
NA	TRBV6-5	TRBJ1-3	NA	14	TGTGCCAGCTCGTCGCCTAAACCTGGAAACACCATATATTTT	CASSSPKPGNTIYF
NA	TRBV6-2/TRBV6-3	TRBJ1-5	once	15	TGTGCCAGCAGTCCACGGCGGGATATCAATCAGCCCCAGCATTTT	CASSPRRDINQPQHF
TRBD1	TRBV5-1	TRBJ1-1	NA	15	TGCGCCAGCAGCGACCAAGGACAGGGAAACACTGAAGCTTTCTTT	CASSDQGQGNTEAFF
TRBD1	TRBV29-1	TRBJ2-3	once	13	TGCAGCGTTCAGCGACAGGGGAGGGATACGCAGTATTTT	CSVQRQGRDTQYF
TRBD1	TRBV2	TRBJ2-3	NA	16	TGTGCCAGCAGTGAGGGGGTACAGGGGTCAGGGGATACGCAGTATTTT	CASSEGVQGSGDTQYF
TRBD2	TRBV18	TRBJ2-7	NA	15	TGTGCCAGCTCACCTGGGACTAGCGGAGTCTACGAGCAGTACTTC	CASSPGTSGVYEQYF